The 32 T cell receptor beta chains below come from one sample, sequenced in a study of blood T cell repertoires in COVID-19. Sequencing was performed with immunoSEQ multiplex PCR; in TCRdb, only in-frame clones are kept and a portion is missing. The sample includes approximately 250,000 clones, 70% to 90% of them seen just once. Sequencing used PBMCs or T cells enriched from blood (not recorded which). Source of these receptors: an older woman in a cohort exposed to, infected with or recovered from COVID-19 (not recorded which).

The rearrangement links TRBV2 to TRBJ1-5, with D possibly being TRBD1 (5 bases). Germline V CDR1 and CDR2: SNHLY, FYNNEI. The CDR3 sequence is 13 residues long. V lost 7 bases, J lost 2 bases, and 9 bases lay in between. CDR3 sequence: CASKGYGNQPQHF. The DNA of the CDR3 is TGTGCCAGCAAGGGGTATGGCAATCAGCCCCAGCATTTT.

The rearrangement joins TRBV7-8 to TRBJ2-1, with 7 bases aligning to TRBD2. Germline V CDR1 and CDR2: SGHVS, FQNEAQ. The CDR3 is made up of 16 amino acids. J was trimmed by 3 bases and V by 5 bases; bases with no gene match: 10. The CDR3 DNA reads TGTGCCAGCAGCCCTCTCGAGCGGGGCAACTACAATGAGCAGTTCTTC. Translated, it gives CASSPLERGNYNEQFF. The full variable domain, its missing parts supplied by reference TRBV7-8 and TRBJ2-1, is GAGVSQSPRYKVAKRGQDVALRCDPISGHVSLFWYQQALGQGPEFLTYFQNEAQLDKSGLPSDRFFAERPEGSVSTLKIQRTQQEDSAVYLCASSPLERGNYNEQFFGPGTRLTVL.

The rearrangement uses TRBV6-5 and TRBJ1-2; 9 bases align to TRBD1. Germline V gene sequence: CDR1 MNHEY, CDR2 SVGAGI. The CDR3 extends over 15 amino acids. The V and J ends lost 2 bases and 5 bases, in that order; junction bases with no gene match: 6. The DNA for the CDR3 is TGTGCCAGCAGTTACCGTAGGGACAGGGCATATGGCTACACCTTC. Its translation is CASSYRRDRAYGYTF.

This clone was counted between two and nine times. This chain joins TRBV24-1 and TRBJ1-2; D remains unclear. There are 12 residues in the CDR3. Germline lookup yields CDR1 KGHDR and CDR2 SFDVKD. Trimming stripped 5 bases from V and 7 bases from J, with 10 bases between. The CDR3 DNA sequence: TGTGCCACCAGTGCCGGGAAGATTGGCTACACCTTC. This sequence encodes CATSAGKIGYTF.

The chain joins TRBV5-1 to TRBJ1-2, with 7 bases aligning to TRBD1. CDR3 size: 16 residues. V dropped 1 base and J dropped 0; count of bases not matched to a gene: 6. Looked up from germline, CDR1 is SGHRS and CDR2 is YFSETQ. Here the CDR3 reads CASSLPSGQANYGYTF. The DNA of the CDR3 is TGCGCCAGCAGCTTGCCATCTGGACAGGCTAACTATGGCTACACCTTC. Filled out from reference TRBV5-1 and TRBJ1-2, the complete variable domain reads KAGVTQTPRYLIKTRGQQVTLSCSPISGHRSVSWYQQTPGQGLQFLFEYFSETQRNKGNFPGRFSGRQFSNSRSEMNVSTLELGDSALYLCASSLPSGQANYGYTFGSGTRLTVV.

This chain uses TRBV28 with TRBJ1-2; 8 bases are shared with TRBD1. Trimming at V came to 3 bases and at J to 12 bases, leaving 6 bases not matched to a gene. CDR1 MDHEN and CDR2 SYDVKM come from the germline V gene. CDR3 length: 12 residues. The CDR3, as DNA: TGTGCCAGCAGTTTCACGACAGGGGTCCACACCTTC. Its protein product is CASSFTTGVHTF.

The V call is TRBV14, the J call TRBJ2-7; D is possibly TRBD1 (6 bases). CDR3 length equals 17 residues. V lost 1 base and J lost 1, with 17 bases in between. The germline V gene has CDR1 SGHDN and CDR2 FVKESK. In DNA, the CDR3 is TGTGCCAGCAGCCAAGGTCGCGTGGGGGCTTGGTCCTACGAGCAGTACTTC. Translated, it gives CASSQGRVGAWSYEQYF. The full variable domain, in which reference TRBV14 and TRBJ2-7 provide the parts outside the CDR3, is EAGVTQFPSHSVIEKGQTVTLRCDPISGHDNLYWYRRVMGKEIKFLLHFVKESKQDESGMPNNRFLAERTGGTYSTLKVQPAELEDSGVYFCASSQGRVGAWSYEQYFGPGTRLTVT.

The chain has TRBV28 and TRBJ1-2; 7 bases line up with TRBD1. Germline CDR1 is MDHEN and CDR2 is SYDVKM. The trim removed 3 bases at V and 3 bases at J, leaving 4 bases unmatched. The CDR3 length is 14 residues. The CDR3 protein is CASSFRGGDYGYTF. The CDR3 DNA reads TGTGCCAGCAGTTTCCGAGGGGGCGACTATGGCTACACCTTC.

This clone was found once. The gene calls are TRBV19 and TRBJ2-7; 7 bases align to TRBD2. Losses at the gene ends were 5 bases for V and 1 base for J; bases not matched to a gene: 8. There are 15 residues in the CDR3. The germline V gene encodes CDR1 LNHDA and CDR2 SQIVND (reference sequence). The CDR3 coding sequence is TGTGCCAGTAGTGTTACTAGCGCCGGATCCTACGAGCAGTACTTC. Translated, it gives CASSVTSAGSYEQYF.

A few counts support this clone. The CDR3 reads CASKRQGDTGELFF. The CDR3 DNA reads as TGTGCCAGTAAGAGACAGGGTGACACCGGGGAGCTGTTTTTT. The genes are TRBV19 and TRBJ2-2; 7 bases fit TRBD1. This CDR3 is built from 14 residues. CDR1 and CDR2 from the germline V gene are LNHDA and SQIVND (reference sequence). Trimming removed 7 bases from V and 3 bases from J; junction bases left unmatched: 5.

The chain combines TRBV6-1 with TRBJ2-1; perhaps TRBD2 as D (5 bases). This CDR3 contains 15 residues. V dropped 0 bases and J dropped 7 bases, with 13 bases sitting between them. The germline V gene encodes CDR1 MNHNS and CDR2 SASEGT. The CDR3 loop is CASSEAALDMNEQFF. The CDR3 region has the DNA TGTGCCAGCAGTGAAGCGGCACTAGATATGAATGAGCAGTTCTTC.

The V call is TRBV24-1, the J call TRBJ2-3, with D perhaps TRBD1 (5 bases). The CDR3 has 16 amino acids. Germline CDR1 is KGHDR and CDR2 is SFDVKD. V was trimmed by 5 bases and J by 4 bases, leaving 18 bases between them. The CDR3 bases are TGTGCCACCAGTGGTGGGCAGGGAAAGCTTTCAGATACGCAGTATTTT. The encoded protein is CATSGGQGKLSDTQYF.

J is TRBJ1-6 and V is TRBV28, with a possible D match to TRBD1 (6 bases). Deletions cut 7 bases from V and 7 bases from J, with 14 bases between. CDR3 length: 14 amino acids. The germline V gene encodes CDR1 MDHEN and CDR2 SYDVKM. This CDR3 is CASTRGRKNSPLHF. In DNA form, the CDR3 reads TGTGCCAGCACCAGGGGAAGGAAGAATTCACCCCTCCACTTT.

The genes are TRBV6-5 and TRBJ2-7, with 12 bases aligning to TRBD2. The J segment lost 6 bases and the V segment lost 6 bases, leaving 6 bases of the junction unmatched. Germline assignment: CDR1 MNHEY and CDR2 SVGAGI. This CDR3 contains 14 residues. In DNA, the CDR3 is TGTGCCAGCAGCTTACTAGCGGGAGGTGTCGAGCAGTACTTC. Amino acids: CASSLLAGGVEQYF.

The CDR3, as DNA: TGTGCCAGTATTCCGGACAGGGGAGTTAATCAGCCCCAGCATTTT. This sequence encodes CASIPDRGVNQPQHF. This rearrangement joins TRBV19 to TRBJ1-5; 9 nucleotides align to TRBD1. CDR1 and CDR2 (germline): LNHDA, SQIVND (reference sequence). V shed 7 bases, J shed 4 bases, and the junction held 8 bases outside the gene matches. CDR3 length equals 15 residues.

The rearrangement uses TRBV5-6 and TRBJ1-4, with a weak D call TRBD1 (5 bases). Trimming left V 0 bases short and J 5 bases short, with 8 bases between. This CDR3 is built from 14 residues. Germline V gene data show CDR1 as SGHDT and CDR2 as YYEEEE. DNA of the CDR3: TGTGCCAGCAGCTTGGCCGGGGGGAATGAAAAACTGTTTTTT. The encoded protein is CASSLAGGNEKLFF.

This chain links TRBV27 with TRBJ1-1; TRBD1 matches 10 bases. CDR3 size: 18 residues. The J segment lost 1 base and the V segment lost 2 bases, leaving 10 bases of the junction unmatched. CDR1 and CDR2 (germline): MNHEY, SMNVEV (reference sequence). The CDR3 nucleotides are TGTGCCAGCAGTTTAGTCGGGACAGGGGTTTATTCGAACACTGAAGCTTTCTTT. It translates to CASSLVGTGVYSNTEAFF.

This chain connects TRBV5-1 to TRBJ2-1; TRBD2 matches at 12 bases. The V and J ends lost 4 bases and 0 bases, in that order; junction bases with no gene match: 11. The germline V gene encodes CDR1 SGHRS and CDR2 YFSETQ. The length of the CDR3 is 19 residues. CDR3 bases: TGCGCCAGCAGCGTACATCCGGGACTAGCGGGTAACTCCTACAATGAGCAGTTCTTC. Its protein product is CASSVHPGLAGNSYNEQFF.

The chain uses TRBV7-9 and TRBJ2-5; D is undetermined. V was shortened by 7 bases and J by 5 bases, with 8 bases between the two germline ends. Per germline, CDR1 SEHNR and CDR2 FQNEAQ (reference sequence). The CDR3 has 11 residues. CDR3 residues: CASTARETQYF. CDR3 bases: TGTGCCAGCACCGCGAGGGAGACCCAGTACTTC.

The rearrangement joins TRBV11-2 to TRBJ1-1; a possible D gene is TRBD1 (6 bases). The CDR3 covers 17 residues. Germline CDR1 and CDR2: SGHAT and FQNNGV. V shed 0 bases and J shed 2 bases, with 16 bases lying between them. The DNA for the CDR3 is TGTGCCAGCAGCTTAGATGTGTCAGGGGCCCGAAACACTGAAGCTTTCTTT. It is translated as CASSLDVSGARNTEAFF.

The rearrangement links TRBV5-8 to TRBJ1-3, with D possibly matching TRBD1 (6 bases). Germline V gene data show CDR1 as SGHTS and CDR2 as YDEGEE. The CDR3 consists of 15 residues. V shed 0 bases and J shed 4 bases, with 11 bases lying between them. This CDR3 reads CASSLVRTVGNTIYF. The DNA of the CDR3 is TGTGCCAGCAGCTTGGTCCGGACAGTCGGAAACACCATATATTTT.

The chain carries TRBV7-2 and TRBJ2-4; D is perhaps TRBD2 (7 bases). The germline gives CDR1 SGHTA, CDR2 FQGNSA. This CDR3 has 14 residues. V was pared by 5 bases and J by 5 bases, with 13 bases between. The CDR3 reads CASSVVGGENIQYF. The CDR3 DNA is TGTGCCAGCAGCGTTGTAGGGGGGGAAAACATTCAGTACTTC. The whole variable domain, filled in from reference TRBV7-2 and TRBJ2-4, reads GAGVSQSPSNKVTEKGKDVELRCDPISGHTALYWYRQSLGQGLEFLIYFQGNSAPDKSGLPSDRFSAERTGGSVSTLTIQRTQQEDSAVYLCASSVVGGENIQYFGAGTRLSVL.

The J gene is TRBJ1-2, the V gene TRBV25-1, with D possibly being TRBD1 (5 bases). This CDR3 is 12 amino acids long. The ends were cut back, 8 bases at V and 3 bases at J, with 10 bases in the middle. Germline CDR1 MGHDK, CDR2 SYGVNS. In DNA form, the CDR3 reads TGTGCCAGCCAACGGGGGGACTATGGCTACACCTTC. It is translated as CASQRGDYGYTF.

This chain links TRBV5-1 with TRBJ2-7; 8 bases are shared with TRBD1. V lost 2 bases and J lost 5; bases outside the gene matches: 6. Germline lookup yields CDR1 SGHRS and CDR2 YFSETQ. The CDR3 extends over 14 amino acids. In DNA form, the CDR3 reads TGCGCCAGCAGCTTTAGGACAGGGTCTAACGAGCAGTACTTC. Translating gives CASSFRTGSNEQYF.

CDR3 in DNA: TGTGCCAGCAGATCACTAGCGGGAGGGGACACCGGGGAGCTGTTTTTT. Translating gives CASRSLAGGDTGELFF. V usage is TRBV27 and J usage is TRBJ2-2; 13 bases are a match to TRBD2. V lost 6 bases, J lost 3 bases, and 4 bases stayed unmatched. The CDR3 runs to 16 residues. Germline lookup yields CDR1 MNHEY and CDR2 SMNVEV (reference sequence).

The rearrangement joins TRBV28 to TRBJ2-7; TRBD2 agrees at 10 bases. Per the germline V gene, CDR1 is MDHEN and CDR2 is SYDVKM. The CDR3 is 14 residues long. V lost 9 bases and J lost 2; bases outside the gene matches: 7. In nucleotides, the CDR3 is TGTGCCAGTTTAGCGGGAGGCCCACCCTACGAGCAGTACTTC. This sequence encodes CASLAGGPPYEQYF. The full variable domain, in which reference TRBV28 and TRBJ2-7 provide the parts outside the CDR3, is DVKVTQSSRYLVKRTGEKVFLECVQDMDHENMFWYRQDPGLGLRLIYFSYDVKMKEKGDIPEGYSVSREKKERFSLILESASTNQTSMYLCASLAGGPPYEQYFGPGTRLTVT.

The chain couples TRBV3-1 (or the pseudogene TRBV3-2) to TRBJ1-2; 9 bases align to TRBD1. Trimming at V came to 4 bases and at J to 7 bases, leaving 7 bases not matched to a gene. The length of the CDR3 is 14 residues. Per the germline V gene, CDR1 is LGHDT and CDR2 is YNNKEL (reference sequence). CDR3: CASSRPGQGSGYTF. In nucleotides, the CDR3 is TGTGCCAGCAGCCGGCCGGGACAGGGAAGTGGCTACACCTTC.

This chain uses TRBV5-6 with TRBJ2-5; 10 bases fit TRBD1. The CDR3 consists of 14 residues. Germline V gene sequence: CDR1 SGHDT, CDR2 YYEEEE. V lost 1 base and J lost 9; bases outside the gene matches: 6. The CDR3, as DNA: TGTGCCAGCAGCTTGAGGACAGGGGGAATGTCCCAGTACTTC. Translating it yields CASSLRTGGMSQYF.

This clone was counted a few times. The V call is TRBV7-2, the J call TRBJ1-1, with TRBD1 matching over 9 bases. Trimming at V came to 6 bases and at J to 0 bases, leaving 8 bases not matched to a gene. CDR3 length: 16 residues. CDR1 is SGHTA, CDR2 FQGNSA, per germline. DNA for the CDR3: TGTGCCAGCAGTCGGGGGACAGGGCGCATGAACACTGAAGCTTTCTTT. Translated: CASSRGTGRMNTEAFF.

The sample holds one count of this clone. This chain connects TRBV28 to TRBJ2-7; 9 nucleotides line up with TRBD1. V lost 4 bases and J lost 3; bases outside the gene matches: 4. This CDR3 comprises 14 residues. The germline CDR1 and CDR2 sequences are MDHEN and SYDVKM. The CDR3 sequence: CASSSGQGRYEQYF. The CDR3 region has the DNA TGTGCCAGCAGTTCGGGACAGGGTCGCTACGAGCAGTACTTC.

The chain couples TRBV28 to TRBJ1-1; the D gene is possibly TRBD1 (6 bases). The V end lost 7 bases, the J end lost 0 bases, and 9 bases lay between the germline ends. The germline CDR1 and CDR2 sequences are MDHEN and SYDVKM. The CDR3 consists of 13 residues. The CDR3 nucleotides are TGTGCCAGCACCTACAGGGTGAACACTGAAGCTTTCTTT. Translation: CASTYRVNTEAFF.

The chain links TRBV21-1 to TRBJ2-7; the table's D call, TRBD2, has no DNA check behind it. TRBV21-1 is an annotated pseudogene. The CDR3 covers 12 residues. CDR3 DNA: TGTGCCAGCAGCAAAGATGCGGGGGGGCAGTACTTC. It translates to CASSKDAGGQYF.